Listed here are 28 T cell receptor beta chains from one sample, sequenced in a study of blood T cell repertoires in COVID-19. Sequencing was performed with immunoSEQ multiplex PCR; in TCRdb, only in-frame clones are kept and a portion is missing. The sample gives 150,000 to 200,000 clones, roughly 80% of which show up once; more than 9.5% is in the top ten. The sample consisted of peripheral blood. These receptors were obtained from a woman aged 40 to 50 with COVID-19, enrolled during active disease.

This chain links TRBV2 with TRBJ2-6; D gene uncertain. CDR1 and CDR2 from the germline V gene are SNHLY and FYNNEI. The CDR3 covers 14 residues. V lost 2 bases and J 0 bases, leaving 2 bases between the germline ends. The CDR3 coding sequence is TGTGCCAGCAGTGAATACTCTGGGGCCAACGTCCTGACTTTC. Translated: CASSEYSGANVLTF.

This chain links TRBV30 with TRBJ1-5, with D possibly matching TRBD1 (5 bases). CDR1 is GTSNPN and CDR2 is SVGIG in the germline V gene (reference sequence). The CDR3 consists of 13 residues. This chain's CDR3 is CAVSSGLEQPQHF. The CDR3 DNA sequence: TGTGCTGTTTCTTCAGGGCTTGAGCAGCCCCAGCATTTT.

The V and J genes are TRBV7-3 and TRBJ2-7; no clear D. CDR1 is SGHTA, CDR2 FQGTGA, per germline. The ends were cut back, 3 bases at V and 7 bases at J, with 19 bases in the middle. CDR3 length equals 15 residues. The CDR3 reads CASSLGPAAVMEQYF. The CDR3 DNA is TGTGCCAGCAGCTTGGGTCCTGCGGCGGTAATGGAGCAGTACTTC.

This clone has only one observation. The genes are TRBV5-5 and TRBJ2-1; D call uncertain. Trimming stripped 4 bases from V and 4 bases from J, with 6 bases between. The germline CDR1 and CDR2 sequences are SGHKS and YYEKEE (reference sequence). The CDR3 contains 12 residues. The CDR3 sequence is CASSLLYNEQFF. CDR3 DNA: TGTGCCAGCAGCCTCTTATACAATGAGCAGTTCTTC.

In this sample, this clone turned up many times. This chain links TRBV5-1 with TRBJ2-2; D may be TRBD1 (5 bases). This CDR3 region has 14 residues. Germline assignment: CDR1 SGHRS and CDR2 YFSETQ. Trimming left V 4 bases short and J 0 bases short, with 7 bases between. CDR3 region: CASSTTANTGELFF. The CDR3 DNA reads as TGCGCCAGCAGCACGACAGCGAACACCGGGGAGCTGTTTTTT.

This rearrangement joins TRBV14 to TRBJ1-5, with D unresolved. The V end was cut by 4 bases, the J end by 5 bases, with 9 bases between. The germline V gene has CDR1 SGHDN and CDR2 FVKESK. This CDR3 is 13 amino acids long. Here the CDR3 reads CASSRDNYQPQHF. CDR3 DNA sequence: TGTGCCAGCAGCCGAGACAACTATCAGCCCCAGCATTTT.

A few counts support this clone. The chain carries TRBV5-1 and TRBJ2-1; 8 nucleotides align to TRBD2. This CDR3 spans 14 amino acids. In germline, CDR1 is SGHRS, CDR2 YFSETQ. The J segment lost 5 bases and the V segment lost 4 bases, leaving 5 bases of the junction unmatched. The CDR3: CASSHELADNEQFF. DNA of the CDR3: TGCGCCAGCAGCCACGAACTAGCGGACAATGAGCAGTTCTTC.

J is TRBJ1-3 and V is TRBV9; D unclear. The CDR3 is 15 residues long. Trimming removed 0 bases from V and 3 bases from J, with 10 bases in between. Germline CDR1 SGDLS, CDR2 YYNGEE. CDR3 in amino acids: CASSVDPGLGNTIYF. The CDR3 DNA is TGTGCCAGCAGCGTAGACCCTGGACTTGGAAACACCATATATTTT.

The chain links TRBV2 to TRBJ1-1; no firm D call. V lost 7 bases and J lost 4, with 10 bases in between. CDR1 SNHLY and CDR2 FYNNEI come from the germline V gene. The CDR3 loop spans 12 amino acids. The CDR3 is CASIQEGTEAFF. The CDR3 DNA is TGTGCCAGCATTCAGGAGGGCACTGAAGCTTTCTTT.

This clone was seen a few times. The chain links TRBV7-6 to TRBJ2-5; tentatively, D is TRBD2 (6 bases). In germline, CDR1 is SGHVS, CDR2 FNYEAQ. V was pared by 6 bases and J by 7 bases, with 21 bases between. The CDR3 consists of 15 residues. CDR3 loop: CASSLTIVGGGTQYF. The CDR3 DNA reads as TGTGCCAGCAGTCTGACTATAGTGGGGGGTGGGACCCAGTACTTC. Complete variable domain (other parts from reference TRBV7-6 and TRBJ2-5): GAGVSQSPRYKVTKRGQDVALRCDPISGHVSLYWYRQALGQGPEFLTYFNYEAQQDKSGLPNDRFSAERPEGSISTLTIQRTEQRDSAMYRCASSLTIVGGGTQYFGPGTRLLVL.

This CDR3 is CASSSGGRSPYEQYF. The CDR3 nucleotides read TGTGCCAGCAGTTCTGGCGGGAGAAGCCCCTACGAGCAGTACTTC. The V gene is TRBV28, the J gene TRBJ2-7, with TRBD2 matching 7 bases. Germline-derived CDR1 and CDR2 are MDHEN and SYDVKM. V dropped 4 bases and J dropped 2; count of bases not matched to a gene: 8. The CDR3 contains 15 residues.

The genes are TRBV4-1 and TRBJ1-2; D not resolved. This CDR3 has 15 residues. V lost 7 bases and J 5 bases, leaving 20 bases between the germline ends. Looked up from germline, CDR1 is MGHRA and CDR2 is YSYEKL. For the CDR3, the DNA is TGCGCCAGCATCCGGGAATTTCGACAAGATTATGGCTACACCTTC. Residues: CASIREFRQDYGYTF.

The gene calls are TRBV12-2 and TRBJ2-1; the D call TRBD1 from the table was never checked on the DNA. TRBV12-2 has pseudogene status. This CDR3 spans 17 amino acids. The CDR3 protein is CASRNQDRSNSYNEQFF. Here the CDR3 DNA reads TGTGCAAGTCGCAACCAAGACAGGTCCAACTCCTACAATGAGCAGTTCTTC.

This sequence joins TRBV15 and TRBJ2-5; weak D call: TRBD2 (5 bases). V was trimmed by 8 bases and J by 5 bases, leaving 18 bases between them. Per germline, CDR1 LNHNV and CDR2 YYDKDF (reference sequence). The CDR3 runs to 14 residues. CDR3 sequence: CATSSPGSSETQYF. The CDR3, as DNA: TGTGCCACCTCGAGTCCGGGGTCAAGTGAGACCCAGTACTTC.

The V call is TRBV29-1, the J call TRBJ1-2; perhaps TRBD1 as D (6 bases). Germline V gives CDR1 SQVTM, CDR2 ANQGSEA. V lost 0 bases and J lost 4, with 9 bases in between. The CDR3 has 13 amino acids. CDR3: CSVEDRTVYGYTF. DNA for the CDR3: TGCAGCGTTGAAGACCGGACAGTCTATGGCTACACCTTC.

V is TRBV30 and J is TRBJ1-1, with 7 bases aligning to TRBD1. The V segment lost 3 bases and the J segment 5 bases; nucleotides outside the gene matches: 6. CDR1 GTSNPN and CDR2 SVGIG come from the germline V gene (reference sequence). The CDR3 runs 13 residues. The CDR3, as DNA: TGTGCCTGGAGGGGGGACAGCGGGACTGAAGCTTTCTTT. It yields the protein CAWRGDSGTEAFF.

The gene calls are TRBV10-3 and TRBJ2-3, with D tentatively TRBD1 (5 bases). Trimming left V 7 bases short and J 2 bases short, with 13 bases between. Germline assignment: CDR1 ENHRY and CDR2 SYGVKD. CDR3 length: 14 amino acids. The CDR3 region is CAIKGAFSTDTQYF. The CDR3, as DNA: TGTGCCATCAAAGGGGCATTCTCCACAGATACGCAGTATTTT.

The CDR3 reads CASSLARDRSYGYTF. The CDR3 nucleotides are TGTGCCAGCAGCTTGGCCCGGGACAGGAGCTATGGCTACACCTTC. This chain uses TRBV5-5 with TRBJ1-2; 8 bases are a match to TRBD1. This CDR3 region has 15 residues. V was pared by 0 bases and J by 4 bases, with 5 bases of the junction left unmatched. Germline assignment: CDR1 SGHKS and CDR2 YYEKEE (reference sequence).

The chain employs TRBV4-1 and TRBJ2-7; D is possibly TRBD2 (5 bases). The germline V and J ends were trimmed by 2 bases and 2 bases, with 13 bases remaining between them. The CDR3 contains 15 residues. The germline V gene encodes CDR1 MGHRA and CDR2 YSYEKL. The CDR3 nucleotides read TGCGCCAGCAGCCAAAACCCGGGATCGCCCTACGAGCAGTACTTC. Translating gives CASSQNPGSPYEQYF.

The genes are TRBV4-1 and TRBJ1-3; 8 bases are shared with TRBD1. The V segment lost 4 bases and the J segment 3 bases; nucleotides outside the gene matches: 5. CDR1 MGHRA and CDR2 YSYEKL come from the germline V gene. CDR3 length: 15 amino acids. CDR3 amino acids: CASSLQGEYGNTIYF. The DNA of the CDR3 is TGCGCCAGCAGCCTACAGGGGGAATATGGAAACACCATATATTTT.

CDR3 DNA: TGTGCCATCAGTGGTGGCAGGGGGTACGAGCAGTACTTC. Its protein product is CAISGGRGYEQYF. The V call is TRBV10-3, the J call TRBJ2-7; 7 bases are shared with TRBD1. Germline V gene lookup returns CDR1 ENHRY and CDR2 SYGVKD. The junction had 4 bases not matched to a gene; V was cut back by 4 bases and J by 4 bases. The CDR3 is made up of 13 amino acids.

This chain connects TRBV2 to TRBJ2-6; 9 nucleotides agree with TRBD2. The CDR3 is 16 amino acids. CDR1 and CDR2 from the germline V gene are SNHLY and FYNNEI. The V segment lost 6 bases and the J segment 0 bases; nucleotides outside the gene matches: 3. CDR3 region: CASRTAGGSGANVLTF. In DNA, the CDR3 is TGTGCCAGCAGAACAGCGGGAGGCTCTGGGGCCAACGTCCTGACTTTC.

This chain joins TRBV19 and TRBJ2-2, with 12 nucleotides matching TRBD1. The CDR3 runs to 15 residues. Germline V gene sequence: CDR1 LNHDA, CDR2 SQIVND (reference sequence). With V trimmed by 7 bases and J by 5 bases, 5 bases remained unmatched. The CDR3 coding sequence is TGTGCCAGTACCCCGGGACAGGGGGCGACCGGGGAGCTGTTTTTT. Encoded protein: CASTPGQGATGELFF.

The CDR3: CASSEGTGRITNEQFF. In DNA, the CDR3 is TGTGCCAGCAGTGAAGGGACAGGTCGCATTACCAATGAGCAGTTCTTC. The chain is built from TRBV6-1 and TRBJ2-1; 7 nucleotides align to TRBD1. In germline, CDR1 is MNHNS, CDR2 SASEGT. Germline trimming cut 1 base from V and 6 bases from J; bases unmatched to any gene: 9. The CDR3 totals 16 residues.

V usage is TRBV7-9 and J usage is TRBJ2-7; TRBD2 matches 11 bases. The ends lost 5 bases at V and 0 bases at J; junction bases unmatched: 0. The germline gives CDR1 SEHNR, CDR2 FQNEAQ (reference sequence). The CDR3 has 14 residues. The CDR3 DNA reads TGTGCCAGCAGCACTAGCGGGAGCTCCTACGAGCAGTACTTC. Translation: CASSTSGSSYEQYF.

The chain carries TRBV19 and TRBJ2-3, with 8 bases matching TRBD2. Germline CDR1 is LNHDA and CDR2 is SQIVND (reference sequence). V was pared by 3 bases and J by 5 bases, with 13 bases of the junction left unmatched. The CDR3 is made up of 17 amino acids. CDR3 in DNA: TGTGCCAGTAGTATGGAGGTGGGGCGGGAGGATGGAGATACGCAGTATTTT. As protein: CASSMEVGREDGDTQYF.

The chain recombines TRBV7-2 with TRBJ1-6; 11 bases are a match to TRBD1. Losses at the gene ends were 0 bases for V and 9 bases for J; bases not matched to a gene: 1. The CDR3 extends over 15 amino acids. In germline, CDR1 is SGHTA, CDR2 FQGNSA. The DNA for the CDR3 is TGTGCCAGCAGCTTAGCCGGGACAGGGGGTTCACCCCTCCACTTT. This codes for CASSLAGTGGSPLHF.

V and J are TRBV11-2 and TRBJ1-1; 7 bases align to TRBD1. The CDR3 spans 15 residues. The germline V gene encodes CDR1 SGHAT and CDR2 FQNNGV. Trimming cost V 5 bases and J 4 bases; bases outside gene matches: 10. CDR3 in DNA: TGTGCCAGCAGCGGGGCCGCGACAGGGTTCACTGAAGCTTTCTTT. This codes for CASSGAATGFTEAFF. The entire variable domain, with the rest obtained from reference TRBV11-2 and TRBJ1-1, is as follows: EAGVAQSPRYKIIEKRQSVAFWCNPISGHATLYWYQQILGQGPKLLIQFQNNGVVDDSQLPKDRFSAERLKGVDSTLKIQPAKLEDSAVYLCASSGAATGFTEAFFGQGTRLTVV.